Below, 8 T cell receptor beta chains from the same sample are listed, as sequenced in a study of identical twins. TCRdb independently ran MiXCR on the 5' RACE reads; one entry per CDR3 protein. The sample comprises about 900,000 distinct CDR3 sequences, 12% of which are singletons, and about 1.5% rests with the top ten. These same data were also listed under a study on yellow fever vaccine responses in identical twins.

Sequenced input: PBMCs. The receptors were gathered from a woman younger than 35 in good health.

The V call is TRBV4-1, the J call TRBJ2-7; D gene uncertain. Trimming shortened V by 6 bases and J by 1 base, and 16 bases separated the two germline ends. CDR1 is MGHRA, CDR2 YSYEKL, per germline. This CDR3 is built from 15 residues. The CDR3 region is CASSEADLLSYEQYF. The CDR3 DNA reads TGCGCCAGCAGTGAGGCGGATCTATTATCCTACGAGCAGTACTTC.

The chain links TRBV24-1 to TRBJ2-1; weak D call: TRBD2 (5 bases). V was pared by 8 bases and J by 0 bases, with 16 bases between. This CDR3 contains 16 residues. Germline values: CDR1 KGHDR, CDR2 SFDVKD. The CDR3 is CATTGVVSSSYNEQFF. The CDR3 DNA follows: TGTGCCACCACCGGGGTCGTTTCGAGCTCCTACAATGAGCAGTTCTTC.

In the case of this clonotype: A much larger clone lies a single base off, so this may be a read error. The chain links TRBV11-2 to TRBJ1-2; D remains unclear. V was pared by 2 bases and J by 2 bases, with 9 bases between. The CDR3 consists of 14 residues. The germline gives CDR1 SGHAT, CDR2 FQNNGV. CDR3 protein: CASSLTALNYGYTF. Here the CDR3 DNA reads TGTGCCAGCAGCTTAACAGCATTGAACTATGGCTACACCTTC.

This CDR3 reads CASSSAPSGFSYEQYF. CDR3 DNA: TGTGCCAGCAGCTCGGCCCCTAGCGGATTCTCCTACGAGCAGTACTTC. The chain uses TRBV7-6 and TRBJ2-7, with TRBD2 matching 7 bases. Germline V lookup: CDR1 SGHVS, CDR2 FNYEAQ. The CDR3 consists of 16 residues. V shed 4 bases and J 0 bases; nucleotides not matched to a gene: 9.

This clonotype was detected a few times. This chain joins TRBV13 and TRBJ2-3; D may be TRBD1 or TRBD2 (6 bases each). Deletions cut 4 bases from V and 1 base from J, with 15 bases between. The germline V gene has CDR1 PRHDT and CDR2 FYEKMQ (reference sequence). The CDR3 runs to 16 residues. In nucleotides, the CDR3 is TGTGCCAGCAGCTCCTGGGGGGACACAGGCACAGATACGCAGTATTTT. Translating gives CASSSWGDTGTDTQYF.

This sequence joins TRBV29-1 and TRBJ2-7; 7 nucleotides align to TRBD1. V lost 7 bases to trimming and J lost 3 bases; unmatched junction nucleotides: 9. The CDR3 is 13 residues long. The germline gives CDR1 SQVTM, CDR2 ANQGSEA. The CDR3, as DNA: TGCAGCGCGGACAGGCAAGGGTGCTACGAGCAGTACGTC. Its protein product is CSADRQGCYEQYV.

This clonotype was found a few times. This chain connects TRBV2 to TRBJ2-3; possible D gene TRBD2, 6 bases. The germline V gene encodes CDR1 SNHLY and CDR2 FYNNEI. Trimming shortened V by 1 base and J by 0 bases, and 8 bases separated the two germline ends. The CDR3 sequence is 15 residues long. In nucleotides, the CDR3 is TGTGCCAGCAGTGAAGTCGGGACTAGCACAGATACGCAGTATTTT. As protein: CASSEVGTSTDTQYF.

This clonotype has only a few counts. In DNA, the CDR3 is TGCGCCAGCAGCCCTGCAGCTGGTCTAACAGGGGGCTGGAGGAACACTGAAGCTTTCTTT. As protein: CASSPAAGLTGGWRNTEAFF. The chain couples TRBV4-1 to TRBJ1-1; TRBD1 aligns across 9 bases. Germline CDR1 is MGHRA and CDR2 is YSYEKL. This CDR3 is built from 20 residues. Losses at the gene ends were 4 bases for V and 1 base for J; bases not matched to a gene: 19.